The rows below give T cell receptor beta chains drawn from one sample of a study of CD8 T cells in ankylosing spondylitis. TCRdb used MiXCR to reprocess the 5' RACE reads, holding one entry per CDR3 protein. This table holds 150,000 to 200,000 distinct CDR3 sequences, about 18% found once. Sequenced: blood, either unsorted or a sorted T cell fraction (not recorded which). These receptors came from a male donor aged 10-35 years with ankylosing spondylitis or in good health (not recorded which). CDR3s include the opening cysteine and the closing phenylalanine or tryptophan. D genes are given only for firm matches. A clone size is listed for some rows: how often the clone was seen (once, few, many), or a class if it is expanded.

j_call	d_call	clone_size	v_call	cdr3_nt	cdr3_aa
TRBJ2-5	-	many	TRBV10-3	TGTGCCATCAGTGAGTCGATTGAAGAGACCCAGTACTTC	CAISESIEETQYF
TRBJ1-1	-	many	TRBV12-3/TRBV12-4	TGTGCCAGCAGTTTAGTGCCGGGAGGGACTGAAGCTTTCTTT	CASSLVPGGTEAFF
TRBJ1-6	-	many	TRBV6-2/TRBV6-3	TGTGCCAGCAGCCCGGCGAGCAGTCGGTCGAGTTCACCCCTCCACTTT	CASSPASSRSSSPLHF
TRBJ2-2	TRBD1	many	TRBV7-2	TGTGCCAGCAGCCAGGGGGTAGCCGGGGAGCTGTTTTTT	CASSQGVAGELFF
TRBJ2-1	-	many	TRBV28	TGTGCCAGCAGTAGGGGGATTTTGGGCAATGAGCAGTTCTTC	CASSRGILGNEQFF
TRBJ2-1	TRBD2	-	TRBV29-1	TGCAGCGTTGAACATATAAGCGGGAAGTTCTTC	CSVEHISGKFF
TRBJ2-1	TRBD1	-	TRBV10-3	TGTGCCACCCCGGACAGGGGGCCAAATGAGCAGTTCTTC	CATPDRGPNEQFF
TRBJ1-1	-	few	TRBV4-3	TGCGCCAGCAGCCAAGACCTGACCACTGAAGCTTTCTTT	CASSQDLTTEAFF
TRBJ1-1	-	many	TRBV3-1	TGTGCCAGCAGCCAAGATCGAAAACCAGCTTTCTTT	CASSQDRKPAFF
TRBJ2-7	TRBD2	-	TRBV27	TGTGCCAGCAGTTTATCGTTAGCGGGAGTCTACGAGCAGTACTTC	CASSLSLAGVYEQYF
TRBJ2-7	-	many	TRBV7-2	TGTGCCAGCAGCTTAGCTCCAGGCGGCGGTACCTACGAGCAGTACTTC	CASSLAPGGGTYEQYF
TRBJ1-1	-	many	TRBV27	TGTGCCAGCAGTTTTCAGGGGCTGGGTGAAGCTTTCTTT	CASSFQGLGEAFF
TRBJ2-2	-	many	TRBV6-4	TGTGCCAGCAGTGAAAGCGGCACCGGGGAGCTGTTTTTT	CASSESGTGELFF
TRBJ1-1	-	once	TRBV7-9	TGTGCCAGCAGCCCAGACCAGGGGAGCACTGAAGCTTTCTTT	CASSPDQGSTEAFF
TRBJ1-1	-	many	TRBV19	TGTGCCAGTAGGACCCAGGGGCGAGTCACTGAAGCTTTCTTT	CASRTQGRVTEAFF
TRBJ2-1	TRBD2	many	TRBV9	TGTGCCAGCAGCGTAGAACTAGCGCGGGTTATGGATGAGCAGTTCTTC	CASSVELARVMDEQFF
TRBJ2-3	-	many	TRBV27	TGTGCCAGCAGTTGGTTACCCCGCACAGATACGCAGTATTTT	CASSWLPRTDTQYF
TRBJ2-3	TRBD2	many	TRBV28	TGTGCCAGCAGTACTCTAGCGGGAGGAATAGATACGCAGTATTTT	CASSTLAGGIDTQYF
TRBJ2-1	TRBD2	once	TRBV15	TGTGCCACCACAGCGGGAGGAGGTTTGAATGAGCAGTTCTTC	CATTAGGGLNEQFF
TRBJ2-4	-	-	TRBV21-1	TGTGCCAGCAGTCGTTATCAGGAAGCCAAAAACATTCAGTACTTC	CASSRYQEAKNIQYF
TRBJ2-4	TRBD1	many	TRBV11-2	TGTGCCAGCAGCCCAGGGACAGGGGGCGTCATTCAGTACTTC	CASSPGTGGVIQYF
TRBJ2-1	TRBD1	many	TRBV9	TGTGCCAGCAGCGGACAGGGGTCAGGGCACAATGAGCAGTTCTTC	CASSGQGSGHNEQFF
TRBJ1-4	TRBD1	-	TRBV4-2	TGTGCCAGCAGCCAAGAAATTGGGACAGGGAGGCTTGGGACTAATGAAAAACTGTTTTTT	CASSQEIGTGRLGTNEKLFF
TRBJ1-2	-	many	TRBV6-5	TGTGCCAGCAGTACGGACAGACGAATCGGCGGCTACACCTTC	CASSTDRRIGGYTF
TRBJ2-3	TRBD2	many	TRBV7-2	TGTGCCAGCAGCGGGCGCCTAGCGGGCACAGATACGCAGTATTTT	CASSGRLAGTDTQYF
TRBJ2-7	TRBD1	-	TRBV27	TGTGCCAGCAGTTTAGTGGTAGGGACAGGGATTAGCTCCTACGAGCAGTACTTC	CASSLVVGTGISSYEQYF
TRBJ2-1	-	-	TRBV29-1	TGCAGCGTGAGACAGGACAATGAGCAGTTCTTC	CSVRQDNEQFF
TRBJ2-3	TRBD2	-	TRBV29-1	TGCAGCGTTGAAAGCGGCGGGAGGGAAGCAGATACGCAGTATTTT	CSVESGGREADTQYF
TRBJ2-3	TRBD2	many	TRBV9	TGTGCCAGCAGCGTAGGTGGGGGACTAGCTCGCACAGATACGCAGTATTTT	CASSVGGGLARTDTQYF
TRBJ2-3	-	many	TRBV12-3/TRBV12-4	TGTGCCAGCAGTTTTTGGCCCCGGACCCGTCAGGCGGATACGCAGTATTTT	CASSFWPRTRQADTQYF
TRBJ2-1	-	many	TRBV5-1	TGCGCCAGCAGCCCGAGGCCAGCGGAGACCCCGTTCTTC	CASSPRPAETPFF
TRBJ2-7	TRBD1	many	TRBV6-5	TGTGCCAGCGAAGGGACAGGGGTAGGGGAGCAGTACTTC	CASEGTGVGEQYF
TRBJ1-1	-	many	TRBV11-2	TGTGCCAGCAGCCTTGGAGGGGTCACTGAAGCTTTCTTT	CASSLGGVTEAFF
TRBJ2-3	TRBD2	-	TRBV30	TGTGCCTGGAGTCGGACTAGCGGGAACACAGATACGCAGTATTTT	CAWSRTSGNTDTQYF
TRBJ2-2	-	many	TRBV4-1	TGCGCCAGCAGCCAAGATCGGCCAGTGGTGAACACCGGGGAGCTGTTTTTT	CASSQDRPVVNTGELFF
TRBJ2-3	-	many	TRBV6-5	TGTGCCAGCAGTTACTCATCCCCGACAGACAGCACAGATACGCAGTATTTT	CASSYSSPTDSTDTQYF
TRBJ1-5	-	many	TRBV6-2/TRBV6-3	TGTGCCAGCAGTACCGCGGGGGGCGAGAGTCAGCCCCAGCATTTT	CASSTAGGESQPQHF
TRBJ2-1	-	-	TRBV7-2	TGTGCCAGCAGCTTGGCGGACCTCTCCTACAATGAGCAGTTCTTC	CASSLADLSYNEQFF
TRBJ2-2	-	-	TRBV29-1	TGCAGCGGAGGGACACTGAACACCGGGGAGCTGTTTTTT	CSGGTLNTGELFF
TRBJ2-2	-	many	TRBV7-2	TGTGCCAGCAGCTTAGTGATCACCGGGGAGCTGTTTTTT	CASSLVITGELFF
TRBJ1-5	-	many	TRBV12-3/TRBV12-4	TGTGCCAGCAGTATTCAGGACATACTAAATCAGCCCCAGCATTTT	CASSIQDILNQPQHF